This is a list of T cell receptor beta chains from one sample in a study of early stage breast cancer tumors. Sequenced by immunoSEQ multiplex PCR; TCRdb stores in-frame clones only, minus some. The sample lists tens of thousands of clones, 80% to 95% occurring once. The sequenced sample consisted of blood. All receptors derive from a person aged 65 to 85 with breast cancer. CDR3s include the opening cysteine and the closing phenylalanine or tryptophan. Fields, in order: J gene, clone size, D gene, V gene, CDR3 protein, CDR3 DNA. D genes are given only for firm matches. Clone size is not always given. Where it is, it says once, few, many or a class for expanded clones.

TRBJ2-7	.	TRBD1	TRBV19	CASSTRQGSYEQYF	TGTGCCAGTAGTACAAGACAGGGTAGCTACGAGCAGTACTTC
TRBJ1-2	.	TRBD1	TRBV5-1	CASSTRTGETSANYGYTF	TGCGCCAGCAGCACAAGGACAGGGGAGACTTCGGCTAACTATGGCTACACCTTC
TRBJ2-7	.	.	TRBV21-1	CASSRGRWTVGEQYF	TGTGCCAGCAGCCGGGGGAGATGGACCGTCGGCGAGCAGTACTTC
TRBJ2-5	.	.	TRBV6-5	CASSRSSRETQYF	TGTGCCAGCAGTCGTTCTTCTAGGGAGACCCAGTACTTC
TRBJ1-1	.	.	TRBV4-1	CASSPVRSTEAFF	TGCGCCAGCAGCCCCGTTCGGTCGACTGAAGCTTTCTTT
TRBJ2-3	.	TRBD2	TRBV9	CASSVIGIAGDTQYF	TGTGCCAGCAGCGTGATCGGAATAGCGGGTGATACGCAGTATTTT
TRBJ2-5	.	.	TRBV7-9	CASSLARETQYF	TGTGCCAGCAGCTTAGCCCGAGAGACCCAGTACTTC
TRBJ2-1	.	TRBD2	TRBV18	CASSPQSGGASYNEQFF	TGTGCCAGCTCACCACAGAGCGGGGGGGCCTCCTACAATGAGCAGTTCTTC
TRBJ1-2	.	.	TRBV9	CASSALERTNYGYTF	TGTGCCAGCAGCGCCCTAGAGAGGACTAACTATGGCTACACCTTC
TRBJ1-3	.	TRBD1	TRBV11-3	CASSSGPGGSGNTIYF	TGTGCCAGCAGCTCCGGGCCAGGGGGCTCTGGAAACACCATATATTTT
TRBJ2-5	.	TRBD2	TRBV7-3	CASSVREVRQETQYF	TGTGCCAGCAGCGTGCGGGAGGTGCGCCAAGAGACCCAGTACTTC
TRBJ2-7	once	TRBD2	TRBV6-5	CASSWTSGAYEQYF	TGTGCCAGCAGTTGGACTAGCGGGGCCTACGAGCAGTACTTC
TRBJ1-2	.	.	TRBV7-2	CASSFLGRVGGPNYGYTF	TGTGCCAGCAGCTTCCTCGGGAGGGTAGGAGGTCCTAACTATGGCTACACCTTC
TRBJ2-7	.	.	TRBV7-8	CASSEDFYEQYF	TGTGCCAGCAGCGAAGACTTCTACGAGCAGTACTTC
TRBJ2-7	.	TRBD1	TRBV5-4	CASSLAGQQGAKVQYF	TGTGCCAGCAGCTTGGCTGGACAACAGGGGGCCAAGGTGCAGTACTTC
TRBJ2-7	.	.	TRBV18	CASSTSGENEQYF	TGTGCCAGCTCGACGTCAGGGGAGAACGAGCAGTACTTC
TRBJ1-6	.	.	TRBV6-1	CASSEGVVYNSPLHF	TGTGCCAGCAGTGAAGGCGTGGTCTATAATTCACCCCTCCACTTT
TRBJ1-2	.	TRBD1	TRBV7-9	CASSLNRGRGVGYTF	TGTGCCAGCAGCTTAAACAGGGGGCGAGGAGTTGGCTACACCTTC
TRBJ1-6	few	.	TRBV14	CASSRLGGSPLHF	TGTGCCAGCAGCCGCCTAGGGGGTTCACCCCTCCACTTT
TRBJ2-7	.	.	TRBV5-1	CASSLGGAGVNYEQYF	TGCGCCAGCAGCTTGGGGGGGGCGGGAGTAAACTACGAGCAGTACTTC
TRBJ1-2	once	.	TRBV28	CASSSTTGTF	TGTGCCAGCAGTTCAACGACAGGCACCTTC
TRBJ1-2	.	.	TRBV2	CASNLNRVNYGYTF	TGTGCCAGCAACCTGAACAGGGTAAACTATGGCTACACCTTC
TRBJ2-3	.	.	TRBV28	CASFSGASTDTQYF	TGTGCCAGTTTTAGCGGAGCTAGCACAGATACGCAGTATTTT
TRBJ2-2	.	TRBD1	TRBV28	CASSLGVWTGGIGELFF	TGTGCCAGCAGTTTAGGTGTTTGGACAGGGGGCATCGGGGAGCTGTTTTTT
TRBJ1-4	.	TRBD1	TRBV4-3	CASSLGTAGQGNEKLFF	TGCGCCAGCAGCCTGGGGACGGCTGGACAGGGGAATGAAAAACTGTTTTTT
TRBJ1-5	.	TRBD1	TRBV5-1	CASSTAGTDLLPQHF	TGCGCCAGCAGCACCGCCGGGACAGACCTCCTTCCCCAGCATTTT
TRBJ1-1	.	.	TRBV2	CASSDKVAANHLTEAFF	TGTGCCAGCAGTGACAAGGTTGCGGCTAACCACTTAACTGAAGCTTTCTTT
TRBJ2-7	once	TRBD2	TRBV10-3	CAIGSPLPSLAGGNYEQYF	TGTGCCATCGGTTCCCCCTTACCCTCCCTGGCGGGAGGAAACTACGAGCAGTACTTC
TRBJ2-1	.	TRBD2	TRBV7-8	CASSQGLAGDYTYNEQFF	TGTGCCAGCAGCCAGGGACTAGCGGGAGATTACACCTACAATGAGCAGTTCTTC
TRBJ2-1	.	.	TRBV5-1	CASSLGADYNEQFF	TGCGCCAGCAGCTTGGGGGCCGACTACAATGAGCAGTTCTTC
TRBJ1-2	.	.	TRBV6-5	CATRQATDYGYTF	TGTGCCACTCGACAGGCTACTGACTATGGCTACACCTTC
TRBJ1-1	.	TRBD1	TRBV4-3	CASSQDPRSGQTFF	TGCGCCAGCAGCCAAGATCCTAGGTCGGGACAGACTTTCTTT
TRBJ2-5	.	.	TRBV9	CASGRAGDGETQYF	TGTGCCAGCGGGAGGGCAGGGGACGGGGAGACCCAGTACTTC
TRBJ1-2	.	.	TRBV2	CASWPGRGGYTF	TGTGCCAGCTGGCCGGGGAGGGGCGGCTACACCTTC
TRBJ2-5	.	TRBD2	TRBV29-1	CSGFYSGRADGPSETQYF	TGCAGCGGGTTCTATAGCGGGAGGGCCGACGGTCCAAGCGAGACCCAGTACTTC
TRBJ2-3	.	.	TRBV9	CASSVADTPKTQYF	TGTGCCAGCAGCGTAGCGGACACACCCAAGACGCAGTATTTT
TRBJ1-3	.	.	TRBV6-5	CASSYGVIGGNTIYF	TGTGCCAGCAGTTACGGAGTGATTGGTGGAAACACCATATATTTT
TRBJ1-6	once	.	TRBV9	CASSLRQGNSPLHF	TGTGCCAGCAGCCTCCGTCAGGGTAATTCACCCCTCCACTTT
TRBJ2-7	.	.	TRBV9	CASNNLALPSEQYF	TGTGCCAGCAACAATCTAGCTCTCCCCTCCGAGCAGTACTTC
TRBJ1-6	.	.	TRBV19	CASSTSYLTGASPLHF	TGTGCCAGTAGTACGTCTTACCTCACAGGAGCTTCACCCCTCCACTTT
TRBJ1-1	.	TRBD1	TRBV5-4	CASRAGTGGFTEAFF	TGTGCCAGCAGAGCCGGGACAGGGGGCTTCACTGAAGCTTTCTTT
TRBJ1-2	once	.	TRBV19	CASSTAGTNYGYTF	TGTGCCAGTAGTACAGCCGGGACTAACTATGGCTACACCTTC
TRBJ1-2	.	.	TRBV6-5	CASSYTPGSGYTF	TGTGCCAGCAGTTACACCCCGGGTTCCGGGTACACCTTC
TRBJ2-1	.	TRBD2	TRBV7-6	CASSSGGGSSYNEQFF	TGTGCCAGCAGCTCAGGCGGGGGGAGCTCCTACAATGAGCAGTTCTTC
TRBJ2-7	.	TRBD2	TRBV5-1	CASKRGGSLYEQYF	TGCGCCAGCAAAAGGGGCGGGAGTTTGTACGAGCAGTACTTC